Listed here is a single T cell receptor beta chain. Antigen unknown. This CDR3 spans 17 amino acids. Germline V gene lookup returns CDR1 SGHTS and CDR2 YDEGEE. Trimming took off 0 bases at V and 0 bases at J, with 13 bases between the two ends. This record belongs to a study of cytomegalovirus exposure and HLA in healthy donors. Study observations and caveats: Researchers had no immune exposure information except CMV serostatus available.

A multiplex PCR was run with 60 Vbeta primers and 13 Jbeta primers. Profiled with immunoSEQ multiplex PCR; TCRdb holds only in-frame clones, not every one. In the table there are around 93,000 clones, 55% to 70% of which are singletons. What was sequenced was PBMCs. V and J are TRBV5-8 and TRBJ2-1, with D unclear. The receptor comes from a boy younger than 18 in good health and CMV-seropositive. CDR3: CASSLVQSFSSYNEQFF. The CDR3 DNA is TGTGCCAGCAGCTTGGTACAGTCCTTCAGCTCCTACAATGAGCAGTTCTTC. The whole variable domain, remainder taken from reference TRBV5-8 and TRBJ2-1, is EAGVTQSPTHLIKTRGQQATLRCSPISGHTSVYWYQQALGLGLQFLLWYDEGEERNRGNFPPRFSGRQFPNYSSELNVNALELEDSALYLCASSLVQSFSSYNEQFFGPGTRLTVL.